A selection of T cell receptor beta chains follows, all from one sample in a study of blood T cell repertoires in COVID-19. Sequencing used immunoSEQ multiplex PCR; TCRdb keeps in-frame clones, though not all of them. The sample lists around 250,000 clones, around four fifths seen once, with about 4.6% in the top ten. Sequencing used peripheral blood. The receptors shown here come from a man aged 55 to 70 who had recovered from COVID-19. Both conserved end residues are part of each CDR3. A D gene is named only where the DNA matches it firmly. Size is stated for part of the rows, as once, few or many counts, or as a class when the clone is expanded.

v_gene	j_gene	d_gene	abundance	CDR3aa	CDR3nt
TRBV28	TRBJ2-3	TRBD2	NA	CASSPSGGTDTQYF	TGTGCCAGCAGTCCTAGCGGGGGGACAGATACGCAGTATTTT
TRBV3-1/TRBV3-2	TRBJ1-6	NA	NA	CASSQDGGFANSPLHF	TGTGCCAGCAGCCAAGATGGCGGCTTTGCTAATTCACCCCTCCACTTT
TRBV5-4	TRBJ1-6	NA	NA	CASSLVGSNNSPLHF	TGTGCCAGCAGCTTGGTGGGCAGCAATAATTCACCCCTCCACTTT
TRBV4-2	TRBJ2-2	TRBD2	NA	CASSQDRTSGRPPGELFF	TGTGCCAGCAGCCAAGACCGGACTAGCGGGAGGCCACCCGGGGAGCTGTTTTTT
TRBV5-5	TRBJ1-2	TRBD1	NA	CASSLDRAPGYTF	TGTGCCAGCAGCTTAGACAGGGCCCCTGGCTACACCTTC
TRBV19	TRBJ2-3	TRBD2	NA	CASSIGLAGYRDTQYF	TGTGCCAGTAGTATAGGACTAGCGGGGTATAGAGATACGCAGTATTTT
TRBV15	TRBJ2-5	TRBD2	NA	CATSDPWRGGMETQYF	TGTGCCACCAGCGATCCCTGGCGGGGAGGGATGGAGACCCAGTACTTC
TRBV6-5	TRBJ1-4	TRBD1	NA	CASGRDRNEKLFF	TGTGCCAGCGGCCGGGACAGAAATGAAAAACTGTTTTTT
TRBV3-1/TRBV3-2	TRBJ1-3	NA	NA	CASSLNQGGNTIYF	TGTGCCAGCAGCCTCAACCAGGGTGGAAACACCATATATTTT
TRBV3-1/TRBV3-2	TRBJ2-7	TRBD2	NA	CASSHTPPSGPSYEQYF	TGTGCCAGCAGCCATACGCCCCCTAGCGGGCCCTCCTACGAGCAGTACTTC
TRBV5-6	TRBJ2-2	TRBD1	NA	CASRRIGQVNTGELFF	TGTGCCAGCAGAAGGATAGGACAGGTGAACACCGGGGAGCTGTTTTTT
TRBV7-9	TRBJ2-1	TRBD1	NA	CASSRQGVEQFF	TGTGCCAGCAGCCGTCAGGGGGTAGAGCAGTTCTTC
TRBV7-9	TRBJ2-7	TRBD1	NA	CASSPIGTGATYEQYF	TGTGCCAGCAGCCCGATCGGGACAGGGGCTACCTACGAGCAGTACTTC
TRBV30	TRBJ1-1	NA	NA	CAWWRGGSAEAFF	TGTGCCTGGTGGCGAGGGGGTAGCGCTGAAGCTTTCTTT
TRBV19	TRBJ2-1	TRBD1	NA	CASSRDSSYNEQFF	TGTGCCAGTAGTCGGGACAGCTCCTACAATGAGCAGTTCTTC
TRBV5-8	TRBJ2-2	TRBD2	NA	CASTRAGTSGSGTGELFF	TGTGCCAGCACCCGCGCCGGGACTAGCGGGAGTGGTACCGGGGAGCTGTTTTTT
TRBV11-2	TRBJ1-2	NA	once	CASSFDIDYGYTF	TGTGCCAGCAGCTTTGACATAGATTATGGCTACACCTTC
TRBV3-1/TRBV3-2	TRBJ1-4	NA	NA	CASSHFQGRDEKLFF	TGTGCCAGCAGCCATTTTCAGGGGCGCGATGAAAAACTGTTTTTT
TRBV3-1/TRBV3-2	TRBJ1-1	NA	NA	CASSQNGGGNTEAFF	TGTGCCAGCAGCCAGAACGGGGGGGGGAACACTGAAGCTTTCTTT
TRBV3-1/TRBV3-2	TRBJ2-5	TRBD1	NA	CASSRERQGWTQYF	TGTGCCAGCAGCCGGGAACGACAGGGTTGGACCCAGTACTTC
TRBV10-3	TRBJ2-1	TRBD2	few	CAIRVGLAGNNEQFF	TGTGCCATCAGAGTCGGGCTAGCGGGAAACAATGAGCAGTTCTTC
TRBV7-9	TRBJ2-1	TRBD2	NA	CASSLLAGGANEQFF	TGTGCCAGCAGCTTATTAGCGGGAGGGGCCAATGAGCAGTTCTTC
TRBV19	TRBJ1-1	NA	NA	CASSIVAQGDTEAFF	TGTGCCAGTAGTATCGTTGCACAGGGTGACACTGAAGCTTTCTTT
TRBV28	TRBJ1-5	NA	NA	CASSLSGAHQPQHF	TGTGCCAGCAGTTTATCAGGGGCCCATCAGCCCCAGCATTTT
TRBV10-3	TRBJ2-7	NA	once	CAIRGTGGEQYF	TGTGCCATCAGGGGCACCGGGGGCGAGCAGTACTTC
TRBV7-9	TRBJ2-7	TRBD1	NA	CASSLRQGSSLIEQYF	TGTGCCAGCAGCTTGAGACAGGGCTCCTCCCTCATCGAGCAGTACTTC
TRBV19	TRBJ2-3	NA	once	CASSIQLVGRGGTDTQYF	TGTGCCAGTAGTATCCAGCTGGTGGGCAGGGGGGGCACAGATACGCAGTATTTT
TRBV2	TRBJ2-1	TRBD1	few	CASSLRDRVDEQFF	TGTGCCAGCAGCCTCCGGGACAGGGTTGATGAGCAGTTCTTC
TRBV28	TRBJ1-2	TRBD1	once	CASSDPPGTDYGYTF	TGTGCCAGCAGTGACCCGCCCGGGACAGACTATGGCTACACCTTC
TRBV28	TRBJ1-6	NA	NA	CASSPPREPLHF	TGTGCCAGCAGTCCCCCCCGGGAACCCCTCCACTTT
TRBV9	TRBJ2-1	TRBD1	NA	CASSVEVRGRNEQFF	TGTGCCAGCAGCGTAGAGGTCAGGGGGCGCAATGAGCAGTTCTTC
TRBV6-1	TRBJ2-7	NA	NA	CASSEAGGEQYF	TGTGCCAGCAGTGAGGCAGGTGGCGAGCAGTACTTC
TRBV19	TRBJ1-2	TRBD1	NA	CASSPGDRDAYGYTF	TGTGCCAGTAGTCCCGGGGACAGGGACGCGTATGGCTACACCTTC